This T cell receptor (beta chain) derives from a study of Ad26.COV2.S vaccination and SARS-CoV-2 variants. As for the study in general: Donor allocation was to the COV1001 Ad26.COV2.S trial arm.

This CDR3 contains 17 residues. V was clipped by 4 bases and J by 4 bases; unmatched bases: 10. CDR1 is SGHNT and CDR2 is YYREEE in the germline V gene (reference sequence). The treatment denotes: roughly 19 received Ad26.COV2.S at low or high dose, single or two shots; a few received placebo; per-sample allocation not given. Collection of samples fell on day 63 after the first vaccine or placebo injection. Immunization relied on an Ad26 vector, which expressed Wuhan-strain SARS-CoV-2 spike. Sequencing used immunoSEQ multiplex PCR; TCRdb keeps in-frame clones, though not all of them. The sample holds 440,000 or so clones, roughly 87% seen once. A note on this clone: What it recognizes is unknown.

Notes on the study in general: Recipients given vaccine exceeded placebo recipients in spike-specific TCR breadth.

The rearrangement joins TRBV5-4 to TRBJ2-1; TRBD2 aligns across 11 bases. Sequences were derived from peripheral blood, sampled in a trial of Ad26.COV2.S vaccine versus placebo. This clonotype was sampled from a person aged 18 to 65 who received the Ad26.COV2.S COVID-19 vaccine or a placebo. The CDR3 DNA follows: TGTGCCAGCAGCCTTAGGGGGACTAGCGGACTATACAATGAGCAGTTCTTC. Encoded protein: CASSLRGTSGLYNEQFF.